This T cell receptor (beta chain) was captured in a study of CD8 T cells in Susac syndrome. The ends were cut back, 7 bases at V and 11 bases at J, with 17 bases in the middle. The V gene's germline CDR1 is MNHNY and CDR2 SVGAGI (reference sequence). The CDR3 length is 12 residues. An input of about 0.45 to 1 ug of RNA was subjected to reverse transcription using random hexamers. TCRdb recomputed calls from the immunoSEQ multiplex PCR reads with MiXCR, one row per CDR3 protein. This table has roughly 110,000 distinct CDR3 sequences, around 94% appearing once. The receptor's source is a human donor with Susac syndrome. V and J are TRBV6-6 and TRBJ1-1, with D tentatively TRBD1 (6 bases). Source material: CD8+ T cells from PBMCs. Here the CDR3 DNA reads TGTGCCAGCATTGTCCCGGACAGAGAGGCTTTCTTT. Protein sequence: CASIVPDREAFF.